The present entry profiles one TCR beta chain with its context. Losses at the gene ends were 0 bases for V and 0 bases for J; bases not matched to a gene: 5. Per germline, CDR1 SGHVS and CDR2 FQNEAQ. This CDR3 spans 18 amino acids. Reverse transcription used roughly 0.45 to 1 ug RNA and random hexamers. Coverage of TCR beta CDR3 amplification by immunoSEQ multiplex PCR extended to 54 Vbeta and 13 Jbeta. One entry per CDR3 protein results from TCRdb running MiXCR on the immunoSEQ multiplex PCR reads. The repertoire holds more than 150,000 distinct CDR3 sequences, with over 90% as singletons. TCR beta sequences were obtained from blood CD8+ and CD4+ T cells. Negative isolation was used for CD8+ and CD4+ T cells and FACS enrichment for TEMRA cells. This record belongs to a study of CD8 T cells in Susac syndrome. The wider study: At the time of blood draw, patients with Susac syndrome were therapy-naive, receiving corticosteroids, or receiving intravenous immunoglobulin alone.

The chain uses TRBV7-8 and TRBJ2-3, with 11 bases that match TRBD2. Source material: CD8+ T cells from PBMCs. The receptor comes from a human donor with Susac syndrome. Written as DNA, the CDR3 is TGTGCCAGCAGCTTAGCGGAGGGACTAGCGGTTAGCACAGATACGCAGTATTTT. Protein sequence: CASSLAEGLAVSTDTQYF.